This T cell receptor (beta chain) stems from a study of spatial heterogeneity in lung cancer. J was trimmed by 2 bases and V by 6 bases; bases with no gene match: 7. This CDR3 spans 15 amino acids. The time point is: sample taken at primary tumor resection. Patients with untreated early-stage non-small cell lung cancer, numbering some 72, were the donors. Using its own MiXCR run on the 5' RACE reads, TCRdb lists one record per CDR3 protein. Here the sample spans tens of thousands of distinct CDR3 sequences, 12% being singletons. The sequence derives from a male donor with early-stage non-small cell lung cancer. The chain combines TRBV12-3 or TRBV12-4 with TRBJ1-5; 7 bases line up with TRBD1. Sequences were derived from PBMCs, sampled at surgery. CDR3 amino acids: CASSPGTARNQPQHF. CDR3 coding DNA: TGTGCCAGCAGCCCCGGGACAGCCCGCAATCAGCCCCAGCATTTT.